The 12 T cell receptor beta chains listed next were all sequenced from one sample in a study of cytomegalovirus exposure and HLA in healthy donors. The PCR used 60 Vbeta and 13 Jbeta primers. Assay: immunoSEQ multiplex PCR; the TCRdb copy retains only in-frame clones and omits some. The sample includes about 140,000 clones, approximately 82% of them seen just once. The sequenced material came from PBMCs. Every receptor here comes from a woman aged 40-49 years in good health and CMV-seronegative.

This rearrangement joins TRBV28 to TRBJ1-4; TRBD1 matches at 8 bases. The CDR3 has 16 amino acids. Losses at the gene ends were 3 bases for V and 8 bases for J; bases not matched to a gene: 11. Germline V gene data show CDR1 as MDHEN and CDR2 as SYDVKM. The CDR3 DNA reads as TGTGCCAGCAGTTTCCCCGGGCAGGGGGCGCACGAAAAACTGTTTTTT. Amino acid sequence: CASSFPGQGAHEKLFF. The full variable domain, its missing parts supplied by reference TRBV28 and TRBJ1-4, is DVKVTQSSRYLVKRTGEKVFLECVQDMDHENMFWYRQDPGLGLRLIYFSYDVKMKEKGDIPEGYSVSREKKERFSLILESASTNQTSMYLCASSFPGQGAHEKLFFGSGTQLSVL.

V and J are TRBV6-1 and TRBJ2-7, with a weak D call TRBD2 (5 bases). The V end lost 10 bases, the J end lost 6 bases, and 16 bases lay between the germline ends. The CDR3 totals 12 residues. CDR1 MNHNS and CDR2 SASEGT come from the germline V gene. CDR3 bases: TGTGCCACCACGAGGCTAGCCTCCGAGCAGTACTTC. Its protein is CATTRLASEQYF.

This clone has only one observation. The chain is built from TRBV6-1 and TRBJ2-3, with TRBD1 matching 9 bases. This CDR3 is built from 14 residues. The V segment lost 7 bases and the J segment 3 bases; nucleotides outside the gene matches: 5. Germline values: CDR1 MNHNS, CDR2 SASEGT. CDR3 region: CASIRGQGTDTQYF. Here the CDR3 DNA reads TGTGCCAGCATCCGCGGACAGGGGACAGATACGCAGTATTTT.

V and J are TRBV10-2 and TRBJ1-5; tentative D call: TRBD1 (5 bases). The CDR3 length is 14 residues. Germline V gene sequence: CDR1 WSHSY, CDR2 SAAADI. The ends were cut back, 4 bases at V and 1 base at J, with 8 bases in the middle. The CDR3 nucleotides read TGCGCCAGCAGTGGACAGCTAAGCAATCAGCCCCAGCATTTT. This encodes CASSGQLSNQPQHF.

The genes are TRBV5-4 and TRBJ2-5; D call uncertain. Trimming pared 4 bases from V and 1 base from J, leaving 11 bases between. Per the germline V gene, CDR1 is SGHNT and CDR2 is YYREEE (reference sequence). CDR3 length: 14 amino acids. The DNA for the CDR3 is TGTGCCAGCAGCGGCCAGGCCCTCCAAGAGACCCAGTACTTC. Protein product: CASSGQALQETQYF.

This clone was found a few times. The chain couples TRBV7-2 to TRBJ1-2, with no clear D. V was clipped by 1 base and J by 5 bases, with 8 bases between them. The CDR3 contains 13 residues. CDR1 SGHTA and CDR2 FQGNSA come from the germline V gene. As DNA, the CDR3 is TGTGCCAGCAGCTTAGGTCAGTCTTATGGCTACACCTTC. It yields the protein CASSLGQSYGYTF.

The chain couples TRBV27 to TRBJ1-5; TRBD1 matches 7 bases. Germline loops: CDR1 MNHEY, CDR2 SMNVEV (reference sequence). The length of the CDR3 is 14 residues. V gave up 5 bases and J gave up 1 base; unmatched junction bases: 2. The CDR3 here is CASSLQGSNQPQHF. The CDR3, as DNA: TGTGCCAGCAGTCTACAGGGGAGCAATCAGCCCCAGCATTTT.

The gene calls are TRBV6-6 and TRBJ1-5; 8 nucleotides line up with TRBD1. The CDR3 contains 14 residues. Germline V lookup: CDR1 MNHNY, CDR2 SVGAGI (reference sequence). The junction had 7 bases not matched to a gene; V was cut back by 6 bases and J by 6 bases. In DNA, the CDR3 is TGTGCCAGCAGAGACTACAGGGGGGTTCAGCCCCAGCATTTT. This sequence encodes CASRDYRGVQPQHF.

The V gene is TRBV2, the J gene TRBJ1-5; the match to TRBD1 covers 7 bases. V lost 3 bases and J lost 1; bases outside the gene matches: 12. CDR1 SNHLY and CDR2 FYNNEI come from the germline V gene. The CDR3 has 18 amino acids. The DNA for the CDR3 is TGTGCCAGCAGTGACCTTGGGACAGTACTCGGAAGCAATCAGCCCCAGCATTTT. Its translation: CASSDLGTVLGSNQPQHF.

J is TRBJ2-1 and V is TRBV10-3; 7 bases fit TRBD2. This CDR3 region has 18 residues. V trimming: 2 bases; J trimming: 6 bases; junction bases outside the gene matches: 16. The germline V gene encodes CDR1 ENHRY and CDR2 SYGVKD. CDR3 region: CAISEPPSIAGEGNEQFF. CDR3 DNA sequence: TGTGCCATCAGTGAGCCCCCGTCGATAGCGGGCGAAGGCAATGAGCAGTTCTTC.

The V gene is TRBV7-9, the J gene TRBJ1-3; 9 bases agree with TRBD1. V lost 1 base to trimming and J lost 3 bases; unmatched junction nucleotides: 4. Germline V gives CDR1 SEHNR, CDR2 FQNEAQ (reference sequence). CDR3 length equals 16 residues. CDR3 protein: CASSLVGQGRGNTIYF. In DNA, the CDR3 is TGTGCCAGCAGCTTAGTGGGACAGGGCCGTGGAAACACCATATATTTT.

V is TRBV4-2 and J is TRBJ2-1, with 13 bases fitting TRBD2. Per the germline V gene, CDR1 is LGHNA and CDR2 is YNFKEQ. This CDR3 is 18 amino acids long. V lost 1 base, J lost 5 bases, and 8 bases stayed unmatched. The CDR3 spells CASSQALGLAGVNNEQFF. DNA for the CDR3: TGTGCCAGCAGCCAAGCCCTTGGACTAGCGGGAGTTAACAATGAGCAGTTCTTC.